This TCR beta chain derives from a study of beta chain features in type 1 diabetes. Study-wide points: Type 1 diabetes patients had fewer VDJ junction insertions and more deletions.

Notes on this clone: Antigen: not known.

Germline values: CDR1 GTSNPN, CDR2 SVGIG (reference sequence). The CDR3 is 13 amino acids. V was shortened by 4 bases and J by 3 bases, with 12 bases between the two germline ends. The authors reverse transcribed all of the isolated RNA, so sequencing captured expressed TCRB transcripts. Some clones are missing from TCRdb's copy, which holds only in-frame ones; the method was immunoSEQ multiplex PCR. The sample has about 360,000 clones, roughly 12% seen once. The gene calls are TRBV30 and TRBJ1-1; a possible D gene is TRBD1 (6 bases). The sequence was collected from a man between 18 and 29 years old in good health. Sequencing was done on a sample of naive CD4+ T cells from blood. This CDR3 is CAWTPNRDTEAFF. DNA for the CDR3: TGTGCCTGGACCCCAAACAGGGACACTGAAGCTTTCTTT.